The entry below describes one T cell receptor (beta chain). This entry belongs to a study of blood T cell repertoires in COVID-19. Study overall: Researchers got acute and convalescent COVID-19 samples from the United States, Italy and Spain.

Per the study methods: From reference gene primer amplification, estimates of nucleated cell counts were derived. Repertoires were generated with immunoSEQ multiplex PCR, while TCRdb's copy carries only in-frame clones and drops some. The V and J calls and the clone size are those of that table, but D and trimming were determined from the DNA. The sample carries about 190,000 clones, under 80% recorded once. V was cut by 8 bases and J by 4 bases, with 7 bases left in between. In germline, CDR1 is MNHEY, CDR2 SMNVEV (reference sequence). This CDR3 has 11 residues. The source is a woman aged 50 to 65 with acute or convalescent COVID-19. The chain joins TRBV27 to TRBJ2-3; D is unclear. The sample taken for sequencing was peripheral blood. CDR3 nucleotides: TGTGCCAGCGTAAATGCAGATACGCAGTATTTT. Residues: CASVNADTQYF.